This entry concerns a single TCR beta chain. Its target is not known. TCRdb reanalysed the 5' RACE reads using MiXCR and keeps one entry per CDR3 protein. The profile shows over 500,000 distinct CDR3 sequences, roughly 17% of them singletons. The sample is drawn from a study of T-cell memory formation after mild COVID-19. Trimming took 6 bases from V and 6 from J, leaving 15 bases between them. The V gene's germline CDR1 is DFQATT and CDR2 SNEGSKA (reference sequence). The CDR3 length is 12 residues. Study results and limitations: Still unconfirmed is whether the second-wave clones peaking on day 37 recognized SARS-CoV-2. Memory cells collected pre-infection included some clones that later responded, suggesting cross-reactive memory joined. Clones that contracted clustered mainly in CM and EM if CD4+ and in EMRA if CD8+.

Sequencing was performed on PBMCs or a T cell subset sorted from them (not recorded which). This receptor was obtained from an adult woman who had mild COVID-19 (a few samples of this study predate the infection). Cell type and time point are not known. V is TRBV20-1 and J is TRBJ2-7; TRBD1 might be the D (5 bases). The CDR3 region is CSALGVGIEQYF. The DNA of the CDR3 is TGCAGTGCCTTAGGGGTGGGGATCGAGCAGTACTTC.